This TCR beta chain stems from a study of T cells in Graves' hyperthyroidism and ophthalmopathy. Study details: Peripheral blood was obtained at initial diagnosis, preceding any treatment.

For the diagnoses, clinical symptoms, serum thyroxine and TRAb, thyroid ultrasound and orbital computed tomography were used. From RNA transcripts, TCR beta CDR3 regions were amplified. Using the HTBI primer set, a first-round RT-PCR was run on the TCR CDR3. TCRdb ran MiXCR on the multiplex PCR reads and lists one entry per CDR3 protein. The sample gives 750,000 to 900,000 distinct CDR3 sequences, roughly 40% of which show up once; 7.5% to 9.5% is in the top ten. This clonotype was found many times. Sequencing used blood. This clonotype was obtained from a man aged 18 to 30 with Graves' hyperthyroidism.

The CDR3 loop reads CAITAGVTGELFF. As DNA, the CDR3 is TGTGCCATCACAGCAGGGGTCACCGGGGAGCTGTTTTTT. J is TRBJ2-2 and V is TRBV10-3; possibly TRBD1 for D (6 bases). The ends were cut back, 7 bases at V and 4 bases at J, with 10 bases in the middle. The germline CDR1 and CDR2 sequences are ENHRY and SYGVKD. The CDR3 covers 13 residues.